This T cell receptor beta chain appears in the sequencing data of a study of CD8 T cells in ankylosing spondylitis. Study-level findings and limits: Clones linked to the disease showed a CD8+ phenotype. They occurred at relatively low frequencies in peripheral blood. Made up of fewer than 10 highly homologous variants, a TCR beta motif appeared characteristic of ankylosing spondylitis blood.

This clonotype has ten or more counts. Antigen specificity is unknown. V was trimmed by 0 bases and J by 0 bases, leaving 6 bases between them. Germline V gene sequence: CDR1 SGHRS, CDR2 YFSETQ. The CDR3 runs to 15 residues. Libraries for TCR beta were made by quantitative 5'-RACE with molecular barcodes. TCRdb re-called the 5' RACE reads with MiXCR, one entry per CDR3 protein. The data hold 100,000 to 150,000 distinct CDR3 sequences, with about 7% observed a single time. The TCR comes from a male donor with ankylosing spondylitis or in good health (not recorded which). The V and J genes are TRBV5-1 and TRBJ2-2; no reliable D call. Material: blood, either unsorted or a sorted T cell fraction (not recorded which). The CDR3, as DNA: TGCGCCAGCAGCTTGGCCGTAACGAACACCGGGGAGCTGTTTTTT. Translated: CASSLAVTNTGELFF.